Included here is one T cell receptor beta chain sequence, with context. Its antigen is not identified. CD4+CD25+CD127- Tregs, CD4+CD25- non-Tregs, CD4 and CD8 cells were sorted. The sample originates from a study of Tregs in tolerant kidney transplant recipients. Study observations and caveats: In tolerant patients, donor-specific Tregs outgrew total Tregs, suggesting antigen-driven expansion.

Assay: immunoSEQ multiplex PCR; the TCRdb copy retains only in-frame clones and omits some. The sample includes over 50,000 clones, roughly 85% of them seen just once. Germline V lookup: CDR1 LNHDA, CDR2 SQIVND (reference sequence). V lost 7 bases to trimming and J lost 3 bases, with 19 bases between them. There are 15 residues in the CDR3. Material: Tregs from blood, obtained before the transplant. This chain connects TRBV19 to TRBJ2-7, with D maybe TRBD2 (6 bases). This TCR came from a human donor who received a combined kidney and bone marrow transplant. The DNA of the CDR3 is TGTGCCAGTAAGACTCGGGGGATCCACTACTACGAGCAGTACTTC. This sequence encodes CASKTRGIHYYEQYF.